These T cell receptor beta chains were read from a single sample in a study of T cell repertoires in cytomegalovirus infection. MiXCR, run by TCRdb on the reads, gives a single entry per CDR3 protein. The table records roughly 310,000 distinct CDR3 sequences, about 27% of them present only once. Their antigen targets remain unknown. The sample consisted of cultured PBMCs, taken from culture after CMV antigen stimulation. Source of these receptors: a human donor in good health (CMV status not recorded). Some clones in this sample may be carry-over from other donors' samples. Each CDR3 is given with its conserved first and last residue. The D gene is left open where the match is weak. Rows may omit the clone size; those that give it use once, few, many or a size class.

abundance,v_gene,d_gene,j_gene,CDR3aa,CDR3nt
few,TRBV6-5,NA,TRBJ1-2,CASSFGANYGYTF,TGTGCCAGCAGTTTCGGAGCTAACTATGGCTACACCTTC
few,TRBV10-3,NA,TRBJ2-5,CATMRRETQYF,TGTGCCACCATGCGTCGAGAGACCCAGTACTTC
NA,TRBV6-5,TRBD1,TRBJ2-3,CASTLQGAEDTQYF,TGTGCCAGCACCTTACAGGGGGCAGAAGATACGCAGTATTTT
NA,TRBV7-3,NA,TRBJ1-6,CASSAQGLGYSPLHF,TGTGCCAGCAGCGCCCAGGGGTTAGGATATTCACCCCTCCACTTT
few,TRBV6-1,NA,TRBJ2-7,CASVPGQLFYEQYF,TGTGCCAGCGTCCCAGGGCAGTTATTCTACGAGCAGTACTTC
many,TRBV7-3,NA,TRBJ1-1,CASRLSPNTEAFF,TGTGCCAGCAGACTATCCCCGAACACTGAAGCTTTCTTT
NA,TRBV19,NA,TRBJ1-5,CASSIGPGGNQPQHF,TGTGCCAGTAGTATTGGCCCTGGGGGCAATCAGCCCCAGCATTTT
many,TRBV7-2,TRBD2,TRBJ2-1,CASSFGTSGGEQFF,TGTGCCAGCAGCTTTGGGACTAGCGGCGGTGAGCAGTTCTTC
NA,TRBV19,NA,TRBJ1-5,CASSLTYRSLKPQHF,TGTGCCAGTAGTCTGACTTACAGGAGCCTCAAGCCCCAGCATTTT
NA,TRBV20-1,NA,TRBJ1-2,CSADGGMGYGYTF,TGCAGTGCTGATGGGGGGATGGGCTATGGCTACACCTTC
few,TRBV7-9,NA,TRBJ1-2,CASSQYHPPQEGYTF,TGTGCCAGCAGCCAATACCATCCGCCCCAGGAGGGCTACACCTTC
NA,TRBV23-1,NA,TRBJ2-1,CASSHFRRGNEQFF,TGCGCCAGCAGTCATTTCCGCAGGGGCAATGAGCAGTTCTTC
many,TRBV4-2,NA,TRBJ1-1,CASSRPPTGTEAFF,TGTGCCAGCAGCCGGCCGCCAACAGGGACTGAAGCTTTCTTT
few,TRBV7-2,TRBD1,TRBJ2-2,CASRLTGTGIIGGELFF,TGTGCCAGCAGACTAACCGGGACAGGGATTATCGGCGGGGAGCTGTTTTTT
NA,TRBV28,NA,TRBJ2-7,CASSSPSTRGGFYEQYF,TGTGCCAGCAGTTCACCCTCGACTAGAGGCGGTTTCTACGAGCAGTACTTC
few,TRBV19,NA,TRBJ1-6,CASSIGSAGVKSPLHF,TGTGCCAGTAGTATTGGGAGCGCAGGGGTGAAATCACCCCTCCACTTT
NA,TRBV12-5,NA,TRBJ1-5,CASGLVGGDQPQHF,TGTGCTAGTGGTTTGGTCGGAGGAGATCAGCCCCAGCATTTT
few,TRBV7-7,NA,TRBJ2-5,CASSPLGGRPEETQYF,TGTGCCAGCAGCCCCCTGGGGGGGCGCCCGGAGGAGACCCAGTACTTC
many,TRBV7-8,TRBD1,TRBJ2-3,CASRGDSWSTDTQYF,TGTGCCAGCAGAGGGGACAGCTGGAGCACAGATACGCAGTATTTT
many,TRBV27,TRBD2,TRBJ2-3,CASRIRSGLNTDTQYF,TGTGCCAGCCGAATACGCTCGGGACTAAACACAGATACGCAGTATTTT
few,TRBV7-9,NA,TRBJ2-3,CASSARVGSTDTQYF,TGTGCCAGCAGCGCCAGGGTCGGGAGCACAGATACGCAGTATTTT
NA,TRBV2,NA,TRBJ2-3,CAPGPGVLTDTQYF,TGTGCCCCGGGACCAGGGGTCCTCACAGATACGCAGTATTTT
many,TRBV4-1,NA,TRBJ2-3,CASSQDLAHHYF,TGCGCCAGCAGCCAAGATTTAGCGCATCACTATTTT
NA,TRBV19,NA,TRBJ1-4,CASREGTNEKLFF,TGTGCCAGTAGAGAGGGAACTAATGAAAAACTGTTTTTT
many,TRBV6-5,TRBD2,TRBJ2-7,CASSYSRLAGSSYEQYF,TGTGCCAGCAGTTACTCGAGGCTAGCGGGGAGCTCCTACGAGCAGTACTTC
NA,TRBV7-9,TRBD1,TRBJ1-1,CASSVDRGGGDTEAFF,TGTGCCAGCAGCGTTGACAGGGGGGGGGGGGACACTGAAGCTTTCTTT
few,TRBV2,NA,TRBJ1-2,CASKVRRTEGIGGYTF,TGTGCCAGCAAGGTTCGTCGGACGGAAGGAATAGGAGGCTACACCTTC